Presented here are 5 T cell receptor beta chains from one specimen sequenced in a study of blood T cell repertoires in COVID-19 (TCRdb year 2020). The library was produced with the immunoSEQ multiplex PCR assay. In TCRdb, the immuneACCESS table is reduced to in-frame sequences with V and J assigned. These tables do not hold every clone; where another copy was compared, an unresolved V gene accounts for under half, and the others remain unexplained. Recorded for this sample are some 140,000 clones; about 80% of them occurred a single time. The ten top clones hold 25% to 30% of the sample. Sequencing was done on a sample of peripheral blood. The receptor source for this set is a woman in her fifties or sixties with acute or convalescent COVID-19.

The rearrangement uses TRBV9 and TRBJ2-1, with D perhaps matching TRBD2 (7 bases). Germline values: CDR1 SGDLS, CDR2 YYNGEE. The CDR3 has 15 amino acids. Between the trimmed V and J ends, which lost 0 bases and 8 bases, there was a span of 15 bases. The CDR3 spells CASSVVGGPEDEQFF. CDR3 coding DNA: TGTGCCAGCAGCGTAGTCGGGGGGCCTGAGGATGAGCAGTTCTTC.

This chain links TRBV20-1 with TRBJ1-2; no definite D call. This CDR3 contains 9 residues. The ends were cut back, 6 bases at V and 4 bases at J, with 3 bases in the middle. CDR1 is DFQATT, CDR2 SNEGSKA, per germline (reference sequence). For the CDR3, the DNA is TGCAGTGCCAGCTATGGCTACACCTTC. Translation gives CSASYGYTF.

A single count supports this clone. V gene TRBV7-8 combines with J gene TRBJ2-1; unclear D gene. This CDR3 is built from 17 residues. CDR1 is SGHVS, CDR2 FQNEAQ, per germline. V was pared by 3 bases and J by 7 bases, with 22 bases between. The CDR3 DNA reads as TGTGCCAGCAGCTTTTGTCTTCTGGCCACGTTCTGTAATGAGCAGTTCTTC. Translating gives CASSFCLLATFCNEQFF.

V gene TRBV20-1 combines with J gene TRBJ2-2; a weak D match, TRBD2 (7 bases). Looked up from germline, CDR1 is DFQATT and CDR2 is SNEGSKA (reference sequence). The V end was cut by 3 bases, the J end by 4 bases, with 15 bases between. The CDR3 is 15 amino acids. The CDR3 sequence is CSASFRGAVTGELFF. The CDR3 region has the DNA TGCAGTGCTAGTTTCCGGGGGGCGGTCACCGGGGAGCTGTTTTTT.

This clone was counted a few times. The chain carries TRBV6-6 and TRBJ1-4, with D tentatively TRBD1 (6 bases). Germline-derived CDR1 and CDR2 are MNHNY and SVGAGI (reference sequence). Deletions cut 2 bases from V and 2 bases from J, with 12 bases between. This CDR3 has 16 residues. As DNA, the CDR3 is TGTGCCAGCAGTTACGCCCGACAGGCTACTAATGAAAAACTGTTTTTT. Its protein product is CASSYARQATNEKLFF.